Below, 15 T cell receptor beta chains from the same sample are listed, as sequenced in a study of cytomegalovirus exposure and HLA in healthy donors (dated by TCRdb to between 2016 and 2019). Library generation was performed with the immunoSEQ multiplex PCR assay. A mixture of 60 forward primers for TCR Vbeta segments and 13 reverse primers for TCR Jbeta segments was used in the multiplex PCR. TCRdb re-hosts the immuneACCESS table, in-frame sequences only. Its copies lack some clones; in the studies checked, an unresolved V gene accounts for under half of them, and the cause for the rest is not known. The sample table records around 100,000 clones; less than 10% of these occur just once. The ten biggest clones cover 2.3% of the sample. Sample: PBMCs. These receptors were taken from a man between 50 and 59 years old in good health and CMV-seronegative.

This clone was picked up a small number of times. The chain's CDR3 is CASSVGADTEAFF. As DNA, the CDR3 is TGTGCCAGCAGTGTAGGGGCGGACACTGAAGCTTTCTTT. The rearrangement links TRBV6-1 to TRBJ1-1; D might be TRBD1 (5 bases). V was clipped by 4 bases and J by 3 bases, with 9 bases between them. CDR3 size: 13 residues. The germline gives CDR1 MNHNS, CDR2 SASEGT.

V and J are TRBV2 and TRBJ2-6, with 7 bases matching TRBD1. The trim removed 8 bases at V and 2 bases at J, leaving 6 bases unmatched. Germline V gene lookup returns CDR1 SNHLY and CDR2 FYNNEI. The length of the CDR3 is 15 residues. CDR3 coding DNA: TGTGCCAGCCGATTACAGGGGCCTGGGGCCAACGTCCTGACTTTC. This sequence encodes CASRLQGPGANVLTF.

This clone has more than one count but fewer than ten. The chain carries TRBV28 and TRBJ1-2; the D gene is possibly TRBD1 (6 bases). CDR1 is MDHEN, CDR2 SYDVKM, per germline. CDR3 size: 15 residues. Trimming shortened V by 5 bases and J by 4 bases, and 17 bases separated the two germline ends. The CDR3 protein is CASSPVGGRGYGYTF. The DNA for the CDR3 is TGTGCCAGCAGTCCCGTCGGGGGGCGAGGCTATGGCTACACCTTC.

Only a few counts were recorded for this clone. This chain joins TRBV5-4 and TRBJ2-4, with 7 bases matching TRBD1. CDR1 and CDR2 from the germline V gene are SGHNT and YYREEE (reference sequence). The CDR3 runs to 14 residues. V trimming: 4 bases; J trimming: 6 bases; junction bases outside the gene matches: 7. The chain's CDR3 is CASSVRDRSNIQYF. Written as DNA, the CDR3 is TGTGCCAGCAGCGTCCGGGACAGATCAAACATTCAGTACTTC.

This chain uses TRBV7-2 with TRBJ2-1; 13 bases fit TRBD2. Unmatched junction bases numbered 5, after V lost 1 base and J lost 8 bases. There are 16 residues in the CDR3. The germline V gene has CDR1 SGHTA and CDR2 FQGNSA. The CDR3 here is CASSLVGLAGTYEQFF. In DNA, the CDR3 is TGTGCCAGCAGCTTAGTGGGACTAGCGGGAACCTATGAGCAGTTCTTC.

The V call is TRBV19, the J call TRBJ1-5, with a tentative D call TRBD1 (6 bases). This CDR3 has 14 residues. Germline V gene sequence: CDR1 LNHDA, CDR2 SQIVND (reference sequence). Trimming removed 7 bases at V and 0 bases at J, with 10 bases between. The CDR3 region is CASTMDSSNQPQHF. In DNA, the CDR3 is TGTGCCAGTACCATGGACAGTAGCAATCAGCCCCAGCATTTT.

The chain joins TRBV5-1 to TRBJ1-1; D perhaps matches TRBD1 (5 bases). This CDR3 is built from 14 residues. Looked up from germline, CDR1 is SGHRS and CDR2 is YFSETQ. V was clipped by 1 base and J by 2 bases, with 9 bases between them. DNA for the CDR3: TGCGCCAGCAGCTTGTTGGGGGGAAACACTGAAGCTTTCTTT. This gives the protein CASSLLGGNTEAFF.

A few counts support this clone. The V and J genes are TRBV29-1 and TRBJ1-1; TRBD1 matches at 11 bases. The CDR3 extends over 19 amino acids. Germline V CDR1 and CDR2: SQVTM, ANQGSEA. V dropped 6 bases and J dropped 3; count of bases not matched to a gene: 21. The CDR3 loop reads CSVYPGLRDRGNWDTEAFF. CDR3 in DNA: TGCAGCGTGTACCCGGGACTCCGGGACAGGGGGAATTGGGACACTGAAGCTTTCTTT.

The sample holds a few counts of this clone. The chain employs TRBV4-2 and TRBJ2-2; 9 bases match TRBD2. Germline V CDR1 and CDR2: LGHNA, YNFKEQ. This CDR3 has 18 amino acids. V was clipped by 0 bases and J by 4 bases; unmatched bases: 9. The CDR3 is CASSQEPGLAPGTGELFF. CDR3 in DNA: TGTGCCAGCAGCCAAGAGCCGGGACTAGCACCGGGCACCGGGGAGCTGTTTTTT.

This chain connects TRBV28 to TRBJ1-5; 10 positions match TRBD1. The germline V gene has CDR1 MDHEN and CDR2 SYDVKM. This CDR3 contains 15 residues. The CDR3 spells CASETGTGGNQPQHF. DNA for the CDR3: TGTGCTAGCGAAACCGGGACAGGGGGCAATCAGCCCCAGCATTTT.

The V and J genes are TRBV7-9 and TRBJ1-6; a weak D match, TRBD1 (5 bases). The ends were cut back, 5 bases at V and 10 bases at J, with 18 bases in the middle. Germline CDR1 and CDR2: SEHNR and FQNEAQ (reference sequence). The CDR3 is made up of 15 amino acids. The CDR3, as DNA: TGTGCCAGCAGCCCGATGTCAGGGATTCGATCACCCCTCCACTTT. Its translation is CASSPMSGIRSPLHF.

This chain uses TRBV5-6 with TRBJ2-7; 9 bases fit TRBD2. The CDR3 has 16 amino acids. Germline V gives CDR1 SGHDT, CDR2 YYEEEE. V lost 0 bases to trimming and J lost 4 bases; unmatched junction nucleotides: 8. The CDR3 sequence is CASSLALIAGEYEQYF. The DNA of the CDR3 is TGTGCCAGCAGCTTGGCCTTAATAGCGGGGGAATACGAGCAGTACTTC. The full variable domain, in which reference TRBV5-6 and TRBJ2-7 provide the parts outside the CDR3, is DAGVTQSPTHLIKTRGQQVTLRCSPKSGHDTVSWYQQALGQGPQFIFQYYEEEERQRGNFPDRFSGHQFPNYSSELNVNALLLGDSALYLCASSLALIAGEYEQYFGPGTRLTVT.

J is TRBJ2-3 and V is TRBV7-3; D is possibly TRBD1 (5 bases). V shed 0 bases and J shed 6 bases, with 13 bases lying between them. CDR1 and CDR2 from the germline V gene are SGHTA and FQGTGA. The CDR3 has 15 amino acids. CDR3 region: CASSLTGATSDTQYF. CDR3 sequence (DNA): TGTGCCAGCAGCTTAACAGGGGCGACGTCGGATACGCAGTATTTT.

This clone was recorded a few times. V and J are TRBV4-1 and TRBJ1-4, with 10 bases identical to TRBD1. This CDR3 region has 20 residues. Germline CDR1 and CDR2: MGHRA and YSYEKL. V lost 1 base to trimming and J lost 7 bases; unmatched junction nucleotides: 18. The DNA of the CDR3 is TGCGCCAGCAGCCAAGCCCCGGGACAGGGGCGACCCGGGGGGGGTGAAAAACTGTTTTTT. This encodes CASSQAPGQGRPGGGEKLFF.

This clone was detected only a few times. This chain links TRBV28 with TRBJ2-7; D may be TRBD1 (5 bases). CDR3 length: 15 amino acids. V lost 2 bases, J lost 0 bases, and 11 bases lay in between. Germline-derived CDR1 and CDR2 are MDHEN and SYDVKM. The DNA for the CDR3 is TGTGCCAGCAGTTTAACAGGACGGAGCTCCTACGAGCAGTACTTC. This translates into CASSLTGRSSYEQYF.